The 15 T cell receptor beta chains given below trace back to one sample, sequenced in a study of CD8+ T cells in alopecia areata. Stated treatment: oral pan-JAK inhibitor, 5-10 mg twice daily. RNA extraction and reverse transcription yielded cDNA as sequencing template. Libraries were prepared by immunoSEQ multiplex PCR; TCRdb keeps only in-frame clonotypes and omits some of them. The sample has under 150,000 clones, 80% to 90% seen once. The input for sequencing was CD8+ T cells sorted from blood, taken at week 4, from a patient treated with tofacitinib. Receptor source: a human donor with alopecia areata.

This chain uses TRBV6-4 with TRBJ1-5; 7 positions agree with TRBD1. This CDR3 contains 16 residues. Germline CDR1 is MRHNA and CDR2 is SNTAGT. With 4 bases clipped from V and 10 bases from J, the junction kept 16 bases outside the gene matches. The CDR3 is CASSGRDSPSTCPQHF. CDR3 nucleotide sequence: TGTGCCAGCAGTGGCCGGGACAGCCCCTCCACGTGTCCCCAGCATTTT.

The chain recombines TRBV29-1 with TRBJ2-7, with D unclear. Germline V gives CDR1 SQVTM, CDR2 ANQGSEA. This CDR3 has 12 amino acids. V was clipped by 1 base and J by 4 bases, with 8 bases between them. CDR3 sequence: CSVEGLAYEQYF. As DNA, the CDR3 is TGCAGCGTTGAAGGATTGGCTTACGAGCAGTACTTC.

This clone appeared a few times. Distinct nucleotide sequences in the sample also encode this CDR3. This sequence joins TRBV5-1 and TRBJ2-6, with D possibly being TRBD1 or TRBD2 (5 bases each). CDR1 is SGHRS, CDR2 YFSETQ, per germline. CDR3 length equals 17 residues. V was shortened by 2 bases and J by 0 bases, with 12 bases between the two germline ends. Here the CDR3 DNA reads TGCGCCAGCAGCTTAGAGGGACCCTACTCTGGGGCCAACGTCCTGACTTTC. This gives the protein CASSLEGPYSGANVLTF.

V gene TRBV4-1 combines with J gene TRBJ2-7; no firm D call. Germline V gives CDR1 MGHRA, CDR2 YSYEKL. Between the trimmed V and J ends, which lost 4 bases and 1 base, there was a span of 11 bases. This CDR3 region has 14 residues. CDR3 residues: CASSRLLDSYEQYF. The CDR3 bases are TGCGCCAGCAGCCGTCTCTTGGATTCCTACGAGCAGTACTTC.

The chain has TRBV5-1 and TRBJ1-2; weak D call: TRBD1 (6 bases). V lost 4 bases and J 6 bases, leaving 25 bases between the germline ends. The CDR3 totals 17 residues. Per the germline V gene, CDR1 is SGHRS and CDR2 is YFSETQ. In nucleotides, the CDR3 is TGCGCCAGCAGCGCCGAGGTACGAACAGGGCGCATCCATGGCTACACCTTC. This codes for CASSAEVRTGRIHGYTF.

The chain has TRBV5-6 and TRBJ2-2, with D perhaps TRBD1 (5 bases). Per the germline V gene, CDR1 is SGHDT and CDR2 is YYEEEE. CDR3 length: 16 residues. V was pared by 7 bases and J by 1 base, with 17 bases between. CDR3: CASGREGHLNTGELFF. DNA of the CDR3: TGTGCCAGCGGCCGCGAAGGACACCTGAACACCGGGGAGCTGTTTTTT.

V and J are TRBV7-9 and TRBJ2-5; unclear D gene. V lost 5 bases and J lost 0, with 13 bases in between. The CDR3 length is 15 residues. Germline lookup yields CDR1 SEHNR and CDR2 FQNEAQ (reference sequence). The chain's CDR3 is CASSLVGQDQETQYF. The CDR3 DNA follows: TGTGCCAGCAGCCTAGTTGGGCAGGACCAAGAGACCCAGTACTTC.

Notes on this clone: The sample holds other DNA sequences that translate to the same CDR3. The chain carries TRBV27 and TRBJ2-7; no clear D gene. Per germline, CDR1 MNHEY and CDR2 SMNVEV (reference sequence). V dropped 0 bases and J dropped 4 bases, with 7 bases sitting between them. The CDR3 sequence is 13 residues long. CDR3 coding DNA: TGTGCCAGCAGTTTATCGCCCCGGTACGAGCAGTACTTC. Translated, it gives CASSLSPRYEQYF.

V usage is TRBV5-1 and J usage is TRBJ2-1, with D perhaps matching TRBD2 (6 bases). CDR3 length: 13 residues. Trimming took off 2 bases at V and 4 bases at J, with 7 bases between the two ends. Germline V gene sequence: CDR1 SGHRS, CDR2 YFSETQ. Written as DNA, the CDR3 is TGCGCCAGCAGCTTTGGAGGGTACAATGAGCAGTTCTTC. Its translation: CASSFGGYNEQFF. The full variable domain, with the rest looked up from reference TRBV5-1 and TRBJ2-1, is KAGVTQTPRYLIKTRGQQVTLSCSPISGHRSVSWYQQTPGQGLQFLFEYFSETQRNKGNFPGRFSGRQFSNSRSEMNVSTLELGDSALYLCASSFGGYNEQFFGPGTRLTVL.

The chain recombines TRBV4-3 with TRBJ2-1; D possibly uses TRBD1 or TRBD2 (5 bases each). Germline CDR1 LGHNA, CDR2 YSLEER. Trimming stripped 0 bases from V and 6 bases from J, with 6 bases between. There are 13 residues in the CDR3. The DNA for the CDR3 is TGCGCCAGCAGCCAAGATGGGGGCAATGAGCAGTTCTTC. This encodes CASSQDGGNEQFF.

V is TRBV30 and J is TRBJ2-3; 12 bases are shared with TRBD2. Germline loops: CDR1 GTSNPN, CDR2 SVGIG (reference sequence). The CDR3 sequence is 15 residues long. After removal of 7 bases from V and 6 bases from J, the junction contained 11 bases not matched to a gene. CDR3: CASTATSGGWDTQYF. The CDR3 DNA reads as TGTGCCTCAACCGCGACTAGCGGGGGATGGGATACGCAGTATTTT.

The chain combines TRBV27 with TRBJ1-2, with 8 bases that match TRBD1. The CDR3 spans 13 residues. After removal of 3 bases from V and 6 bases from J, the junction contained 3 bases not matched to a gene. Germline V gene lookup returns CDR1 MNHEY and CDR2 SMNVEV (reference sequence). DNA of the CDR3: TGTGCCAGCAGTTTTACAGGGGGTAATGGCTACACCTTC. Translated: CASSFTGGNGYTF.

This chain connects TRBV7-9 to TRBJ2-7, with unresolved D. The CDR3 extends over 15 amino acids. Deletions cut 1 base from V and 4 bases from J, with 14 bases between. From germline, CDR1 is SEHNR and CDR2 FQNEAQ (reference sequence). CDR3 sequence: CASSLGGLGVYEQYF. CDR3 nucleotides: TGTGCCAGCAGCTTAGGTGGCCTGGGCGTGTACGAGCAGTACTTC.

This chain uses TRBV4-1 with TRBJ2-3; possible D gene TRBD2, 7 bases. The CDR3 runs 14 residues. The ends were cut back, 1 base at V and 8 bases at J, with 13 bases in the middle. Germline CDR1 is MGHRA and CDR2 is YSYEKL. Here the CDR3 reads CASSQAGGIGTQYF. CDR3 in DNA: TGCGCCAGCAGCCAAGCGGGGGGCATCGGTACGCAGTATTTT.

The chain is built from TRBV6-5 and TRBJ2-7; D may be TRBD1 (5 bases). The CDR3 has 13 amino acids. V was pared by 2 bases and J by 4 bases, with 9 bases between. Per the germline V gene, CDR1 is MNHEY and CDR2 is SVGAGI. CDR3 nucleotides: TGTGCCAGCAGTTACACCTCAGGGTACGAGCAGTACTTC. This translates into CASSYTSGYEQYF.